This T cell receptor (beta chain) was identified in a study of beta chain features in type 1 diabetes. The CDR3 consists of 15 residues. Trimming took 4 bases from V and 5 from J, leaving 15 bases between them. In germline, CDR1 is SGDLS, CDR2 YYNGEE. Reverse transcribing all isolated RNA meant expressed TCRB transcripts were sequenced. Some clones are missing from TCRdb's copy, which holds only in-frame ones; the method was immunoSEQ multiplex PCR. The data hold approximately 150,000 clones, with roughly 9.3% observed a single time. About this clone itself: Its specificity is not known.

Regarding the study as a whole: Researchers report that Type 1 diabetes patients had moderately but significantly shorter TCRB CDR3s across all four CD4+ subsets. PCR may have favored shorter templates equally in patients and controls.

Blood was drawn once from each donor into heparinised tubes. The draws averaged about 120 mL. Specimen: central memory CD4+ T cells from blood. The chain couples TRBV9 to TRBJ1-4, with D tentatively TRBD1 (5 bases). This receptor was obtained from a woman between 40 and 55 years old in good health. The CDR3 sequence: CASSPYGGGNEKLFF. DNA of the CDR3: TGTGCCAGCAGCCCGTACGGGGGTGGAAATGAAAAACTGTTTTTT.